This TCR beta chain was identified during a study of T cells in Graves' hyperthyroidism and ophthalmopathy. Amplification of TCR beta CDR3 regions used RNA as the template. HTBI primers were employed in a first-round RT-PCR of the TCR CDR3. TCRdb reprocessed the multiplex PCR reads via MiXCR and lists one record per CDR3 protein. The sample consists of around 340,000 distinct CDR3 sequences, approximately 16% of them appearing once. Germline CDR1 MGHRA, CDR2 YSYEKL. This CDR3 is 14 amino acids long. The V and J ends lost 1 base and 9 bases respectively, with 13 bases between them. The TCR sequence derives from a man younger than 40 with Graves' hyperthyroidism. V and J are TRBV4-1 and TRBJ1-5; D not certain. The sequenced material came from blood. In DNA, the CDR3 is TGCGCCAGCAGCCAAGGAAGTGCCGATCGGCCCCAGCATTTT. As protein: CASSQGSADRPQHF.